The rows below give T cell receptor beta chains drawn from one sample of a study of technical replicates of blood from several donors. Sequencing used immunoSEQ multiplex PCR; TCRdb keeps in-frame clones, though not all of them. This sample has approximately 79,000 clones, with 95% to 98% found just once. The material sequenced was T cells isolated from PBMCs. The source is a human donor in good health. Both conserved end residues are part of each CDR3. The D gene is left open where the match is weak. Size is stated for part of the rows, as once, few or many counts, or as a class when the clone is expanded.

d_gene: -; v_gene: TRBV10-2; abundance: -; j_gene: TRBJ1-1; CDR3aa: CASSDLSEAFF; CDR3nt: TGCGCCAGCAGTGACTTGAGTGAAGCTTTCTTT
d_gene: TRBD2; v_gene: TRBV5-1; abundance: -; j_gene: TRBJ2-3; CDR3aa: CASSLVGAGSTDTQYF; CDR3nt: TGCGCCAGCAGCTTGGTTGGAGCGGGGAGCACAGATACGCAGTATTTT
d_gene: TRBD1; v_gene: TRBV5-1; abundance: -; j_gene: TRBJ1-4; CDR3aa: CASSSNGQVHYEKLFF; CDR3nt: TGCGCCAGCAGCTCCAACGGACAGGTTCATTATGAAAAACTGTTTTTT
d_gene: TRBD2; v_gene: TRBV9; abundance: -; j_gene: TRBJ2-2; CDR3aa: CASSVPGLAGAGELFF; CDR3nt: TGTGCCAGCAGCGTACCGGGACTAGCAGGGGCCGGGGAGCTGTTTTTT
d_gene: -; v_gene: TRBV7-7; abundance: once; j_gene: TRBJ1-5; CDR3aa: CASSSWTENQPQHF; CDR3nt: TGTGCCAGCAGCTCGTGGACAGAGAATCAGCCCCAGCATTTT
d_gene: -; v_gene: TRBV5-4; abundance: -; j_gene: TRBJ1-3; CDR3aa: CASSQPGKTGNTIYF; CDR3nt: TGTGCCAGCAGCCAGCCGGGGAAAACTGGAAACACCATATATTTT
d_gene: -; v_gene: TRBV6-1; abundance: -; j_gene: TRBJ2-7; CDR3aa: CASIQNLGTLDEQYF; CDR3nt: TGTGCCAGCATCCAGAACCTCGGGACACTGGACGAGCAGTACTTC
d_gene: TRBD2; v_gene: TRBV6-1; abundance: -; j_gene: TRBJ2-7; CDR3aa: CASSEAREWSYEQYF; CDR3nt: TGTGCCAGCAGTGAAGCGCGGGAGTGGTCTTACGAGCAGTACTTC
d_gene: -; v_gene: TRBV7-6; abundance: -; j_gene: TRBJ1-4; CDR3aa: CASSPGWGQGNEKLFF; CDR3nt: TGTGCCAGCAGCCCCGGATGGGGGCAGGGGAATGAAAAACTGTTTTTT
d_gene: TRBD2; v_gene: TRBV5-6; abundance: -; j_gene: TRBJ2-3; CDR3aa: CASSAGLADTDTQYF; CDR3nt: TGTGCCAGCAGTGCCGGACTAGCGGACACAGATACGCAGTATTTT
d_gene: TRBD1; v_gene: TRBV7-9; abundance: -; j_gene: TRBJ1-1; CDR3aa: CASSTPTGTGANTEAFF; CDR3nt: TGTGCCAGCAGCACACCCACCGGGACAGGGGCGAACACTGAAGCTTTCTTT
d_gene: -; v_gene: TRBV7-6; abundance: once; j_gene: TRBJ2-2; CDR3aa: CASSPVRGTGELFF; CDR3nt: TGTGCCAGCAGCCCCGTTCGGGGAACCGGGGAGCTGTTTTTT
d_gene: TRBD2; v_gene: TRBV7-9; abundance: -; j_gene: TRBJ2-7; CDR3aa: CASSSTSGDYEQYF; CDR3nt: TGTGCCAGCAGCTCGACTAGCGGGGACTACGAGCAGTACTTC
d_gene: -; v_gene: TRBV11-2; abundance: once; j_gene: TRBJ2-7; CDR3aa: CASSAFFRTDTYEQYF; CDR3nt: TGTGCCAGCAGCGCGTTTTTCCGGACAGACACCTACGAGCAGTACTTC
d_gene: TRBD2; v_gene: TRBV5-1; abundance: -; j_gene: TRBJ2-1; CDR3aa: CASSLFREGYNEQFF; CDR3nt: TGCGCCAGCAGCTTGTTTCGGGAGGGCTACAATGAGCAGTTCTTC
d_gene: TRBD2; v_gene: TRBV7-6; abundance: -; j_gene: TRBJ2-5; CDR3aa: CASERGAPPGETQYF; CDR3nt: TGTGCCAGCGAGCGGGGGGCCCCTCCAGGGGAGACCCAGTACTTC
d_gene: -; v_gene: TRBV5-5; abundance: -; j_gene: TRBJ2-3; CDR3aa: CASSFHGLTTDTQYF; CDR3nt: TGTGCCAGCAGCTTCCACGGACTGACGACAGATACGCAGTATTTT
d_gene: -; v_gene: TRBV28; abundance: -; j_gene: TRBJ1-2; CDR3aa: CASSFVDTSYGYTF; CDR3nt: TGTGCCAGCAGTTTCGTGGACACCAGTTATGGCTACACCTTC
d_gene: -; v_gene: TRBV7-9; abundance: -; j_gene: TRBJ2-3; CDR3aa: CASSRTGTDTQYF; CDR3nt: TGTGCCAGCAGTCGTACGGGCACAGATACGCAGTATTTT
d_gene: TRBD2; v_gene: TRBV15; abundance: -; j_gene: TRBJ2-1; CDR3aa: CATSRAAGGFVNEQFF; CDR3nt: TGTGCCACCAGCAGAGCCGCGGGAGGATTCGTTAATGAGCAGTTCTTC
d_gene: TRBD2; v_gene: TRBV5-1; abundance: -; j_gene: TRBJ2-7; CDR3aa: CASSREGEYEQYF; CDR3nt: TGCGCCAGCAGCAGGGAGGGCGAGTACGAGCAGTACTTC
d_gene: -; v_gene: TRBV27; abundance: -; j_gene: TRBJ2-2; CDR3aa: CASRPEWNTGELFF; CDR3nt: TGTGCCAGCAGGCCCGAGTGGAACACCGGGGAGCTGTTTTTT
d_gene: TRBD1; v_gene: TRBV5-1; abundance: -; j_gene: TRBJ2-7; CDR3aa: CASSLALGTAYEQYF; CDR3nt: TGCGCCAGCAGCTTGGCGTTAGGGACAGCCTACGAGCAGTACTTC
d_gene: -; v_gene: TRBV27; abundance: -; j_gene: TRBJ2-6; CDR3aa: CASSLLSGGGSTSGANVLTF; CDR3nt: TGTGCCAGCAGTTTATTATCTGGCGGAGGATCCACCTCTGGGGCCAACGTCCTGACTTTC
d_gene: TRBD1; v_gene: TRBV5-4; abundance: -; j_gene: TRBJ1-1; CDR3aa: CASHGTGGPLGEAFF; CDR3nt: TGTGCCAGTCACGGGACAGGGGGGCCTCTTGGCGAAGCTTTCTTT
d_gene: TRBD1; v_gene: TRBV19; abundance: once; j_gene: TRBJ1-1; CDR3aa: CASNSRQGGTEAFF; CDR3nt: TGTGCCAGTAATAGTCGCCAGGGGGGCACTGAAGCTTTCTTT
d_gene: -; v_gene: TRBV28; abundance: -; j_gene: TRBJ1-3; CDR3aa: CASSWKRDTIYF; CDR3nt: TGTGCCAGCAGTTGGAAGCGCGACACCATATATTTT
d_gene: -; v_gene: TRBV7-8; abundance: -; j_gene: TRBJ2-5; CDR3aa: CASSTVLKPGILYQETQYF; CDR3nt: TGTGCCAGCAGCACAGTACTTAAGCCGGGAATATTGTACCAAGAGACCCAGTACTTC
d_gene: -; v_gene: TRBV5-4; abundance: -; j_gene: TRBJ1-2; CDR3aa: CASKLGATNYGYTF; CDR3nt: TGTGCCAGCAAGCTCGGAGCGACTAACTATGGCTACACCTTC
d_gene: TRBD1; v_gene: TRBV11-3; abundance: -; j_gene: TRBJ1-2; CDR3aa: CASSLDRGTGAGGYTF; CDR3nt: TGTGCCAGCAGCTTAGATCGGGGGACAGGGGCTGGCGGCTACACCTTC
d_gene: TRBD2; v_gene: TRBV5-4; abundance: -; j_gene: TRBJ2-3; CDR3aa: CASSSFAGGLTDTQYF; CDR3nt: TGTGCCAGCAGCTCGTTTGCGGGGGGGCTCACAGATACGCAGTATTTT
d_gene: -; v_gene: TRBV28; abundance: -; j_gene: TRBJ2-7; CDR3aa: CASSLPGAYEQYF; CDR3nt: TGTGCCAGCAGTTTGCCGGGAGCCTACGAGCAGTACTTC
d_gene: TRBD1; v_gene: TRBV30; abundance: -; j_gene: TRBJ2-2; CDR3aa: CAWSGTGYTGELFF; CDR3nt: TGTGCCTGGTCCGGGACAGGGTATACCGGGGAGCTGTTTTTT
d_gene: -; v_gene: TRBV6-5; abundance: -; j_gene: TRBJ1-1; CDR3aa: CASSYQAGDEAFF; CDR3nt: TGTGCCAGCAGTTACCAGGCCGGCGATGAAGCTTTCTTT
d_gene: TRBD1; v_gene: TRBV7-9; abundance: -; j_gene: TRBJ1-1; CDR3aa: CASSSIGRQGLGTEAFF; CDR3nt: TGTGCCAGCAGCTCAATCGGCCGACAGGGCCTTGGCACTGAAGCTTTCTTT
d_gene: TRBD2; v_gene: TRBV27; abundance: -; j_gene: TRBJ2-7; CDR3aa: CASNLAGLGEQYF; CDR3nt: TGTGCCAGCAACTTAGCGGGACTGGGCGAGCAGTACTTC
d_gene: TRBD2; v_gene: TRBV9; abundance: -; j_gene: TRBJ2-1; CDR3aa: CASRSTTGTSGRDEQFF; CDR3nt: TGTGCCAGCAGATCGACGACCGGGACTAGCGGGAGGGATGAGCAGTTCTTC
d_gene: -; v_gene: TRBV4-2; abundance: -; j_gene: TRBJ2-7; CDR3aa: CASSQGAGGGTYEQYF; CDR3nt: TGTGCCAGCAGCCAAGGCGCGGGTGGGGGGACCTACGAGCAGTACTTC
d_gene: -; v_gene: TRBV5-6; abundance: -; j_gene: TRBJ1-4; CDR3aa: CASSLAGANEKLFF; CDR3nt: TGTGCCAGCAGCTTGGCAGGGGCTAATGAAAAACTGTTTTTT
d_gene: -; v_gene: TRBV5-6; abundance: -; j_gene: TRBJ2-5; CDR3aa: CASSFSETQYF; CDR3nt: TGTGCCAGCAGCTTTTCGGAGACCCAGTACTTC
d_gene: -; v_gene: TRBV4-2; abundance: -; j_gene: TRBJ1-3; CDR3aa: CASSQDSVGVTGNTIYF; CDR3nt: TGTGCCAGCAGCCAAGATAGCGTGGGAGTGACGGGAAACACCATATATTTT
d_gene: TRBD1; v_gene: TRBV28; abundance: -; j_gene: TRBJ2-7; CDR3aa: CASSGQFSYEQYF; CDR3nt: TGTGCCAGCTCGGGACAGTTCTCCTACGAGCAGTACTTC
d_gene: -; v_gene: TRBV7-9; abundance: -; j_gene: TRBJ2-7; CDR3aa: CASSSPDGANPREQYF; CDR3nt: TGTGCCAGCAGCTCACCCGACGGAGCTAACCCACGGGAGCAGTACTTC
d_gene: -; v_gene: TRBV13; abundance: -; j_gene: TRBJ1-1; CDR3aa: CASSLIQNTEAFF; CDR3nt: TGTGCCAGCAGCCTTATACAGAACACTGAAGCTTTCTTT
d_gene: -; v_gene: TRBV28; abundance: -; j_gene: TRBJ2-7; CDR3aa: CASSLDPEGEQYF; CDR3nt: TGTGCCAGCAGTCTGGACCCGGAGGGGGAGCAGTACTTC
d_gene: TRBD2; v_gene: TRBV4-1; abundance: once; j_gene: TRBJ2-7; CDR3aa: CASSQVQTSGGAYEQYF; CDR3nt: TGCGCCAGCAGCCAGGTCCAAACTAGCGGGGGAGCCTACGAGCAGTACTTC
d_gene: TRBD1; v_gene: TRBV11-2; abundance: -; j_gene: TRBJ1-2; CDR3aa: CASSSRLTTGANYGYTF; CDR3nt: TGTGCCAGCAGCTCTAGGTTGACCACAGGGGCCAACTATGGCTACACCTTC
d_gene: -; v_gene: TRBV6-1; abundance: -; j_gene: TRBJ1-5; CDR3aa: CASSVAGPAQPQHF; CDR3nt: TGTGCCAGCAGTGTGGCAGGGCCTGCTCAGCCCCAGCATTTT
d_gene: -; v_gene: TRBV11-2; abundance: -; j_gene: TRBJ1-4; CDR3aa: CASSLDPNMRRGEKLFF; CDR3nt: TGTGCCAGCAGCTTAGATCCAAATATGAGAAGAGGGGAAAAACTGTTTTTT
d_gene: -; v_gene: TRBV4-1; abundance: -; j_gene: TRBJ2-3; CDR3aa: CASAVVGGSDTQYF; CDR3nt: TGCGCCAGTGCCGTAGTAGGAGGATCAGATACGCAGTATTTT
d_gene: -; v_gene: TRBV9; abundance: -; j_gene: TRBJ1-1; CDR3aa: CASRGMAQGRSTEAFF; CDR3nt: TGTGCCAGCAGGGGAATGGCGCAGGGGCGATCCACTGAAGCTTTCTTT
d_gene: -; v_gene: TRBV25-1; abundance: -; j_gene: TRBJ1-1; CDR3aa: CASSSQLRAFF; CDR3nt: TGTGCCAGCAGTAGTCAGCTGAGGGCTTTCTTT
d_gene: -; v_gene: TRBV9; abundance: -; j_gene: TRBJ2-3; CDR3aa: CASSRGALTDTQYF; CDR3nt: TGTGCCAGCAGCCGCGGGGCCCTCACAGATACGCAGTATTTT